The clone carrying this T cell receptor beta chain has a handful of counts. The data are from a study of control samples from healthy donors and cancer patients. Germline CDR1 SGDLS, CDR2 YYNGEE. CDR3 length: 16 amino acids. J gave up 5 bases and V 4 bases, and 10 bases lay outside the gene matches. Some clones are missing from TCRdb's copy, which holds only in-frame ones; the method was immunoSEQ multiplex PCR. Counted here are 40,000 to 55,000 clones, around 87% occurring once; the ten biggest clones make up roughly 10%. The clonotype originates from a woman aged 60-75 years with lung cancer. The chain combines TRBV9 with TRBJ1-4; 8 bases match TRBD1. The specimen was PBMCs. The CDR3 is CASSHRDRGDNEKLFF. CDR3 nucleotides: TGTGCCAGCAGCCACCGAGACAGGGGTGACAATGAAAAACTGTTTTTT.